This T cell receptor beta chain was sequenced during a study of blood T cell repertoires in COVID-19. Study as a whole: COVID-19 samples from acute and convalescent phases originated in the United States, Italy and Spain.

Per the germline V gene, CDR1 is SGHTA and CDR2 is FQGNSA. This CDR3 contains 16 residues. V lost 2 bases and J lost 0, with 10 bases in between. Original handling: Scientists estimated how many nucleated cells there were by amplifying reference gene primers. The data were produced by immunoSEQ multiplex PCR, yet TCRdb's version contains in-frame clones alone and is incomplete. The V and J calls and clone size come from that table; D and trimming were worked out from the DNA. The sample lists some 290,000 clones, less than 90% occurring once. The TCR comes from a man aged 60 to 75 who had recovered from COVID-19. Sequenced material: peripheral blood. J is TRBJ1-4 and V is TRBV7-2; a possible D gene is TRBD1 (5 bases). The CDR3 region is CASSLRGGATNEKLFF. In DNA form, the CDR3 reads TGTGCCAGCAGCTTAAGGGGAGGGGCAACTAATGAAAAACTGTTTTTT. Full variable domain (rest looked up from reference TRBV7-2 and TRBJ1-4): GAGVSQSPSNKVTEKGKDVELRCDPISGHTALYWYRQSLGQGLEFLIYFQGNSAPDKSGLPSDRFSAERTGGSVSTLTIQRTQQEDSAVYLCASSLRGGATNEKLFFGSGTQLSVL.